The clone carrying this TCR beta chain was observed a single time. These data come from a study of blood T cell repertoires in COVID-19. The overall study: Samples came from the United States, Italy and Spain, spanning acute and convalescent COVID-19. Sample material is recorded as cDNA or gDNA derived from T cells, B-cell-depleted T cells, or PBMCs.

CDR1 is MNHNS, CDR2 SASEGT, per germline. There are 13 residues in the CDR3. The V gene end was trimmed by 3 bases and the J gene end by 8 bases; junction bases not matched to a gene: 6. Authors' processing steps: For nucleated cells, counts were estimated from reference gene primer amplification. Assay: immunoSEQ multiplex PCR; the TCRdb copy retains only in-frame clones and omits some. From that table come the V and J calls and clone size; the DNA was used to work out D and trimming. Of 35,000 to 55,000 clones listed, about 90% are singletons. This receptor was obtained from a human donor in a cohort sampled during active COVID-19. V and J are TRBV6-1 and TRBJ1-2; TRBD1 agrees at 7 bases. Sequencing input: peripheral blood. CDR3 amino acids: CASSDPGGAGYTF. The DNA of the CDR3 is TGTGCCAGCAGTGACCCAGGGGGTGCGGGCTACACCTTC.